The rows below give T cell receptor beta chains drawn from one sample of a study of cytomegalovirus exposure and HLA in healthy donors. TCRdb's table, derived via immunoSEQ multiplex PCR, lists solely in-frame clones and lacks some. The sample has over 100,000 clones; about 76% are singletons. Sequencing was performed on PBMCs. The receptors come from a young woman in good health and CMV-seronegative. Both conserved end residues are part of each CDR3. The D gene is left open where the match is weak. Clone size is stated in some rows and not others, as once, few, many or a class when expanded.

d_gene: TRBD1
abundance: once
v_gene: TRBV7-9
j_gene: TRBJ2-3
CDR3aa: CSSTRGTGFNTDTQYF
CDR3nt: TGTTCCAGCACCCGGGGGACAGGGTTCAACACAGATACGCAGTATTTT

d_gene: TRBD2
abundance: NA
v_gene: TRBV2
j_gene: TRBJ2-2
CDR3aa: CASSGTSGRATGELFF
CDR3nt: TGTGCCAGCAGCGGGACTAGCGGGAGGGCCACCGGGGAGCTGTTTTTT

d_gene: TRBD2
abundance: NA
v_gene: TRBV7-7
j_gene: TRBJ2-7
CDR3aa: CASSAMVRGLIIGYHEQYF
CDR3nt: TGTGCCAGCAGCGCCATGGTAAGGGGACTAATCATCGGGTACCACGAGCAGTACTTC

d_gene: TRBD2
abundance: few
v_gene: TRBV6-5
j_gene: TRBJ2-1
CDR3aa: CASGELAGNNEQFF
CDR3nt: TGTGCCAGCGGGGAACTAGCGGGAAACAATGAGCAGTTCTTC

d_gene: TRBD1
abundance: NA
v_gene: TRBV10-1
j_gene: TRBJ1-1
CDR3aa: CASSGGTGGAEAFF
CDR3nt: TGCGCCAGCAGTGGTGGGACAGGGGGAGCTGAAGCTTTCTTT

d_gene: NA
abundance: NA
v_gene: TRBV7-2
j_gene: TRBJ1-4
CDR3aa: CASSLMGGSNEKLFF
CDR3nt: TGTGCCAGCAGCTTAATGGGGGGATCGAACGAAAAACTGTTTTTT

d_gene: TRBD2
abundance: NA
v_gene: TRBV9
j_gene: TRBJ2-1
CDR3aa: CASSKEREGSYNEQFF
CDR3nt: TGTGCCAGCAGCAAAGAGCGGGAGGGCTCCTACAATGAGCAGTTCTTC

d_gene: NA
abundance: NA
v_gene: TRBV30
j_gene: TRBJ2-2
CDR3aa: CAWSRDNTGELFF
CDR3nt: TGTGCCTGGAGCAGGGATAACACCGGGGAGCTGTTTTTT

d_gene: NA
abundance: NA
v_gene: TRBV15
j_gene: TRBJ2-2
CDR3aa: CATSQKGDTGELFF
CDR3nt: TGTGCCACCAGCCAAAAGGGGGACACCGGGGAGCTGTTTTTT

d_gene: NA
abundance: NA
v_gene: TRBV7-2
j_gene: TRBJ2-1
CDR3aa: CASSPLTSGNEQFF
CDR3nt: TGTGCCAGCAGCCCCTTAACTAGTGGGAATGAGCAGTTCTTC

d_gene: NA
abundance: NA
v_gene: TRBV19
j_gene: TRBJ2-3
CDR3aa: CASSIGSGTSTDTQYF
CDR3nt: TGTGCCAGTAGTATAGGTAGCGGAACTAGCACAGATACGCAGTATTTT

d_gene: NA
abundance: once
v_gene: TRBV7-9
j_gene: TRBJ2-2
CDR3aa: CASSFRATGELFF
CDR3nt: TGTGCCAGCAGCTTTCGAGCCACCGGGGAGCTGTTTTTT

d_gene: NA
abundance: NA
v_gene: TRBV19
j_gene: TRBJ1-1
CDR3aa: CASSIGGHTEAFF
CDR3nt: TGTGCCAGTAGTATTGGCGGGCACACTGAAGCTTTCTTT

d_gene: NA
abundance: NA
v_gene: TRBV7-2
j_gene: TRBJ1-2
CDR3aa: CASSLPRDSRYGYTF
CDR3nt: TGTGCCAGCAGCCTACCAAGGGACTCAAGATATGGCTACACCTTC

d_gene: TRBD2
abundance: NA
v_gene: TRBV7-3
j_gene: TRBJ2-3
CDR3aa: CASSRTSGRAADTQYF
CDR3nt: TGTGCCAGCAGCCGGACTAGCGGGAGGGCCGCAGATACGCAGTATTTT

d_gene: TRBD1
abundance: once
v_gene: TRBV19
j_gene: TRBJ2-7
CDR3aa: CASSSFPPTGGPYEQYF
CDR3nt: TGTGCCAGTAGTTCCTTCCCCCCGACAGGGGGCCCATACGAGCAGTACTTC

d_gene: NA
abundance: NA
v_gene: TRBV5-6
j_gene: TRBJ2-1
CDR3aa: CASTLGNNEQFF
CDR3nt: TGTGCCAGCACTCTCGGGAACAATGAGCAGTTCTTC

d_gene: TRBD2
abundance: NA
v_gene: TRBV28
j_gene: TRBJ2-5
CDR3aa: CASSLWSLAGAGETQYF
CDR3nt: TGTGCCAGCAGTTTATGGTCCCTAGCGGGAGCCGGAGAGACCCAGTACTTC

d_gene: TRBD2
abundance: NA
v_gene: TRBV7-8
j_gene: TRBJ2-5
CDR3aa: CASSNLAGGETQYF
CDR3nt: TGTGCCAGCAGCAACCTAGCGGGAGGAGAGACCCAGTACTTC

d_gene: NA
abundance: NA
v_gene: TRBV7-2
j_gene: TRBJ1-1
CDR3aa: CASSLGGLRVEAFF
CDR3nt: TGTGCCAGCAGCTTAGGGGGACTTCGGGTTGAAGCTTTCTTT

d_gene: TRBD2
abundance: few
v_gene: TRBV4-1
j_gene: TRBJ2-3
CDR3aa: CASSQPGGPRTDTQYF
CDR3nt: TGCGCCAGCAGCCAACCGGGAGGCCCCCGCACAGATACGCAGTATTTT

d_gene: NA
abundance: NA
v_gene: TRBV6-5
j_gene: TRBJ1-2
CDR3aa: CASRPGTQVGGYTF
CDR3nt: TGTGCCAGCAGACCTGGGACACAAGTGGGGGGCTACACCTTC

d_gene: NA
abundance: NA
v_gene: TRBV7-2
j_gene: TRBJ2-1
CDR3aa: CASSLLASSYNEQFF
CDR3nt: TGTGCCAGCAGCTTATTAGCCAGCTCCTACAATGAGCAGTTCTTC

d_gene: TRBD1
abundance: NA
v_gene: TRBV6-6
j_gene: TRBJ1-2
CDR3aa: CASSTTGSDYGYTF
CDR3nt: TGTGCCAGCAGTACGACAGGGAGTGACTATGGCTACACCTTC

d_gene: NA
abundance: few
v_gene: TRBV7-9
j_gene: TRBJ1-1
CDR3aa: CSSSLSQGEAFF
CDR3nt: TGTTCCAGCAGCTTGTCCCAGGGGGAAGCTTTCTTT

d_gene: TRBD1
abundance: NA
v_gene: TRBV9
j_gene: TRBJ1-2
CDR3aa: CASSVGGQGGGNYGYTF
CDR3nt: TGTGCCAGCAGCGTAGGGGGACAGGGAGGCGGGAACTATGGCTACACCTTC

d_gene: TRBD2
abundance: NA
v_gene: TRBV9
j_gene: TRBJ2-1
CDR3aa: CASSAMPGLALIHSYNEQFF
CDR3nt: TGTGCCAGCAGCGCCATGCCGGGACTAGCGCTAATTCACTCCTACAATGAGCAGTTCTTC

d_gene: NA
abundance: NA
v_gene: TRBV19
j_gene: TRBJ1-1
CDR3aa: CASSMPQRYTEAFF
CDR3nt: TGTGCCAGTAGTATGCCACAGCGGTATACTGAAGCTTTCTTT

d_gene: TRBD2
abundance: once
v_gene: TRBV5-4
j_gene: TRBJ2-3
CDR3aa: CASSSPLAGGTDTQYF
CDR3nt: TGTGCCAGCAGCTCACCGCTAGCGGGGGGCACAGATACGCAGTATTTT

d_gene: TRBD2
abundance: NA
v_gene: TRBV4-3
j_gene: TRBJ2-7
CDR3aa: CASSPGTSGTYEQYF
CDR3nt: TGCGCCAGCAGTCCCGGGACTAGCGGTACCTACGAGCAGTACTTC